Listed here are 4 T cell receptor beta chains from one sample, sequenced in a study of shared clonotypes between healthy human individuals. Using immunoSEQ multiplex PCR, the repertoire was profiled, and TCRdb retains in-frame clones only, with some absent. The repertoire consists of 650,000 to 800,000 clones, with approximately 90% occurring once and the leading ten covering approximately 24%. Naive CD8 isolation took CD45RO-negative cells positively selected for CCR7 and excluded terminally differentiated effector memory CD45RA+ cells. Material for sequencing was naive CD8+ T cells sorted from blood. These receptors were obtained from a man aged 25-45 years in good health.

The genes are TRBV5-1 and TRBJ2-1; weak D call: TRBD2 (6 bases). CDR3 size: 17 residues. From germline, CDR1 is SGHRS and CDR2 YFSETQ. V lost 0 bases, J lost 0 bases, and 13 bases lay in between. DNA for the CDR3: TGCGCCAGCAGCTTGGAGCTAGCGACCAGCTCCTACAATGAGCAGTTCTTC. Translated, it gives CASSLELATSSYNEQFF. The full variable domain, rest sourced from reference TRBV5-1 and TRBJ2-1, is KAGVTQTPRYLIKTRGQQVTLSCSPISGHRSVSWYQQTPGQGLQFLFEYFSETQRNKGNFPGRFSGRQFSNSRSEMNVSTLELGDSALYLCASSLELATSSYNEQFFGPGTRLTVL.

The chain combines TRBV4-2 with TRBJ2-1; 7 bases are a match to TRBD1. The CDR3 is 16 residues long. After removal of 2 bases from V and 5 bases from J, the junction contained 9 bases not matched to a gene. Germline V gene data show CDR1 as LGHNA and CDR2 as YNFKEQ. The CDR3 loop reads CASSQPDRQGDNEQFF. CDR3 sequence (DNA): TGTGCCAGCAGCCAACCGGACAGGCAGGGGGACAATGAGCAGTTCTTC.

This rearrangement joins TRBV4-1 to TRBJ2-7; D remains ambiguous. CDR3 length: 14 residues. From germline, CDR1 is MGHRA and CDR2 YSYEKL. Trimming left V 0 bases short and J 2 bases short, with 8 bases between. The CDR3 sequence: CASSQESSTYEQYF. The CDR3, as DNA: TGCGCCAGCAGCCAAGAATCCTCTACCTACGAGCAGTACTTC.

The chain recombines TRBV7-9 with TRBJ1-2, with D uncertain. The V and J ends lost 5 bases and 1 base respectively, with 17 bases between them. This CDR3 comprises 16 residues. Germline CDR1 SEHNR, CDR2 FQNEAQ (reference sequence). For the CDR3, the DNA is TGTGCCAGCAGCCCGAAAGGGTTCGCTTTTAACTATGGCTACACCTTC. Its protein is CASSPKGFAFNYGYTF.